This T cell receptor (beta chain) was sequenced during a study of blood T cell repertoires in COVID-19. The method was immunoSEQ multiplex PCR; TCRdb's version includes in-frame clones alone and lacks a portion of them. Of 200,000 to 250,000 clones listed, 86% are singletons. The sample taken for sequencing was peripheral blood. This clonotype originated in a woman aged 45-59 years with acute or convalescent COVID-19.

DNA of the CDR3: TGTGCCTGGAGTGACAGCTCCTATAATTCACCCCTCCACTTT. Translation gives CAWSDSSYNSPLHF. The chain uses TRBV30 and TRBJ1-6; unclear D gene. Trimming pared 1 base from V and 0 bases from J, leaving 4 bases between. Germline CDR1 GTSNPN, CDR2 SVGIG (reference sequence). The CDR3 runs to 14 residues.